Listed below are T cell receptor beta chains from one sample, sequenced in a study of T cell repertoires in cytomegalovirus infection. TCRdb redid the calling of the reads with MiXCR, one entry per CDR3 protein. The sample lists about 740,000 distinct CDR3 sequences, 35% to 40% occurring once. Source material: PBMCs. All receptors come from a human donor in good health (CMV status not recorded). Some clones in this sample may be carry-over from other donors' samples. Each CDR3 is given with its conserved first and last residue. A D gene is named only where the DNA matches it firmly. Size is stated for part of the rows, as once, few or many counts, or as a class when the clone is expanded.

D gene,J gene,V gene,clone size,CDR3 DNA,CDR3 protein
TRBD2,TRBJ2-1,TRBV28,-,TGTGCCCCCAAACTCGTGGCGGGGGGCCCCCCCTTCTACAATGAGCAGTTCTTC,CAPKLVAGGPPFYNEQFF
-,TRBJ1-1,TRBV12-3/TRBV12-4,-,TGTGCCAGCAGTATCCCGAATAATTTGAACACTGAAGCTTTCTTT,CASSIPNNLNTEAFF
TRBD2,TRBJ2-1,TRBV7-2,many,TGTGCCAGCAGCCTCCTTGGGGGGGGAAACAATGAGCAGTTCTTC,CASSLLGGGNNEQFF
-,TRBJ2-1,TRBV5-5,-,TGTGCCAGCGACGTGGGGGGGCCCTACAATGAGCAGTTCTTC,CASDVGGPYNEQFF
-,TRBJ2-2,TRBV6-1,many,TGTGCCAGCCTCTCGGACGGGCTCCCCACCGGGGAGCTGTTTTTT,CASLSDGLPTGELFF
-,TRBJ2-3,TRBV18,-,TGTGCCAGCTCACCACCCGCTAGTCCAAGCACAGATACGCAGTATTTT,CASSPPASPSTDTQYF
-,TRBJ1-2,TRBV7-6,-,TGTGCCAGCAGGCAGGCCGCTAACTATGGCTACACCTTC,CASRQAANYGYTF
-,TRBJ2-1,TRBV27,-,TGTGCCAGCAGTTTATCGATCGTGAGACGTAGCTCCTACAATGAGCAGTTCTTC,CASSLSIVRRSSYNEQFF
TRBD1,TRBJ2-7,TRBV11-2,few,TGTGCCAGCAGCCCCCCGGGGGACAGGGTCCACGAGCAGTACTTC,CASSPPGDRVHEQYF
-,TRBJ2-1,TRBV7-8,many,TGTGCCAGCAGCGCTAGCCGGACAGACAATGAGCAGTTCTTC,CASSASRTDNEQFF
-,TRBJ1-1,TRBV4-1,-,TGCGCCAGCAGCCAAGACCCTTTATCCGGGGCGAACACTGAAGCTTTCTTT,CASSQDPLSGANTEAFF
TRBD2,TRBJ2-7,TRBV23-1,few,TGCGCCAGCAGTCTCTCTGGGACTAGCGGGAGAATGTCCTCCTACGAGCAGTACTTC,CASSLSGTSGRMSSYEQYF
TRBD2,TRBJ2-1,TRBV12-3/TRBV12-4,few,TGTGCCAGCAGTTTATTTCCACTACTACTAGCGGACTCCTACAATGAGCAGTTCTTC,CASSLFPLLLADSYNEQFF
-,TRBJ1-3,TRBV18,-,TGTGCCAGCTCACCAGAAAGGGGCATACTTGGAAACACCATATATTTT,CASSPERGILGNTIYF
-,TRBJ2-3,TRBV24-1,-,TGTGCCACCAGTGATTTTGCACCAGATACGCAATATTTT,CATSDFAPDTQYF
-,TRBJ2-7,TRBV7-2,many,TGTGCCAGCAGCTATGACAGGAACTACGAGCAGTACTTC,CASSYDRNYEQYF
TRBD1,TRBJ1-2,TRBV6-6,few,TGTGCCAGCAGTTCGGGACAGGGGCCCCCTTTTAGTTATGGCTACACCTTC,CASSSGQGPPFSYGYTF
-,TRBJ1-2,TRBV28,few,TGTGCCAGCAGCTCCCCTGAGACTTATGGCTACACCTTC,CASSSPETYGYTF
TRBD1,TRBJ1-3,TRBV6-5,few,TGTGCCAGCAGACCAGGACAGGCTGGAAACACCATATATTTT,CASRPGQAGNTIYF
-,TRBJ1-3,TRBV20-1,-,TGCAGTTCTAGACCACAGGTCTCTGGAAACACCATATATTTT,CSSRPQVSGNTIYF
TRBD1,TRBJ1-2,TRBV7-4,-,TGTGCCAGCAGCGCGGGGACAGGGGTTGGCTACACCTTC,CASSAGTGVGYTF
TRBD2,TRBJ2-1,TRBV19,few,TGTGCCAGTAGTATAGATGAGTCCGGGACTAGCGGCTACAATGAGCAGTTCTTC,CASSIDESGTSGYNEQFF
-,TRBJ2-7,TRBV7-6,-,TGTGCCAGCAGCAACAGACAGTCGTCCTACGAGCAGTACTTC,CASSNRQSSYEQYF
-,TRBJ1-2,TRBV6-5,-,TGTGCCAGCAGTAAGGGGGGCACCTATGGCTACCCCTTC,CASSKGGTYGYPF
-,TRBJ1-2,TRBV6-8,-,TGTGCCACCCAAGGGACCCGGGGGCGGATCTATGGCTACACCTTC,CATQGTRGRIYGYTF
TRBD1,TRBJ1-1,TRBV28,few,TGTGCCAGCAGTTTATGGTTCCGGGGACAGGGCGGGGGAGCTTTCTTT,CASSLWFRGQGGGAFF
TRBD2,TRBJ2-1,TRBV29-1,-,TGCAGCGCCGAAGCGGGAGGGTCCTACAATGAGCAGTTCTTC,CSAEAGGSYNEQFF
-,TRBJ1-6,TRBV3-1,-,TGTGCCAGCAGTATGACAGACTATAATTCACCCCTCCACTTT,CASSMTDYNSPLHF
-,TRBJ1-1,TRBV20-1,-,TGCAGTGCTAGACTTAACAGGGATGTGACTGAAGCTTTCTTT,CSARLNRDVTEAFF
-,TRBJ2-3,TRBV29-1,-,TGCAGCGTTGAAGAGACAGACGATACGCAGTATTTT,CSVEETDDTQYF
-,TRBJ1-1,TRBV28,-,TGTGCCATCACCCCGGACAGTATGAACACTGAAGCTTTCTTT,CAITPDSMNTEAFF
TRBD1,TRBJ2-3,TRBV7-4,-,TGTGCCAGCAGCTCCCTGACAGGGGACAGTACAGATACGCAGTATTTT,CASSSLTGDSTDTQYF
-,TRBJ2-2,TRBV4-1,few,TGCGCCAGCAGTCCCGGACTCGCTGCGGGTACCGGGGAGCTGTTTTTT,CASSPGLAAGTGELFF
TRBD2,TRBJ2-3,TRBV28,few,TGTGCCAGCAGTTCCCCCGGACTAGCACAAAGCACAGATACGCAGTATTTT,CASSSPGLAQSTDTQYF
TRBD2,TRBJ2-2,TRBV7-7,-,TGTGCTAGCAGCTTATCGTCTAGCGGGGTAACCGGGGAGCTGTTTTTT,CASSLSSSGVTGELFF
-,TRBJ2-5,TRBV4-1,once,TGCGCCAGCAGCCAAGGAGAAGCGCCCTTAGTGGCCCAGTACTTC,CASSQGEAPLVAQYF
-,TRBJ1-6,TRBV14,-,TGTGCCAGCAGCGTATACGGGGGCCGTGTTGGGAATAATTCACCCCTCCACTTT,CASSVYGGRVGNNSPLHF
-,TRBJ1-4,TRBV28,few,TGTGCCAGCAGTGGGGTTGATGAAAAACTGTTTTTT,CASSGVDEKLFF
TRBD1,TRBJ2-5,TRBV6-1,many,TGTGCCAGCAGTACACTAAAAGGGGGCTTTGAGACCCAGTACTTC,CASSTLKGGFETQYF
-,TRBJ1-1,TRBV6-1,-,TGTGCCAGCAGTCTGGGACCTGACAATCCGAACACTGAAGCTTTCTTT,CASSLGPDNPNTEAFF
TRBD2,TRBJ2-3,TRBV7-2,many,TGTGCCAGCAGCTTAGCGCCCAGCGGGAGAGAGACAGATACGCAGTATTTT,CASSLAPSGRETDTQYF
TRBD1,TRBJ1-6,TRBV27,-,TGTGCCAGCACCGATATCCTCGGACAGGGTTATAATTCACCCCTCCACTTT,CASTDILGQGYNSPLHF
-,TRBJ2-3,TRBV19,-,TGTGCCAGTAGGGATGTAGATACGCAGTATTTT,CASRDVDTQYF
-,TRBJ1-1,TRBV20-1,-,TGCAGTGCTAGAGACAAAAACACTGAAGCTTTCTTT,CSARDKNTEAFF
-,TRBJ1-1,TRBV7-6,many,TGTGCCAGCAGCTTGGCGCAGGGAGGAGGCACTGAAGCTTTCTTT,CASSLAQGGGTEAFF
-,TRBJ2-7,TRBV19,few,TGTGCCAGTACCCCCGGGAGTTTCTCCTACGAGCAGTACTTC,CASTPGSFSYEQYF
-,TRBJ1-1,TRBV2,-,TGTGCCAGCAGTAACGGCAGAAGGGGAATTACGGGAAGAGCTTTCTTT,CASSNGRRGITGRAFF
TRBD2,TRBJ2-3,TRBV27,-,TGTGCCAGCAGTTTAGAGCTAGCGGGAGAACCAGATACGCAGTATTTT,CASSLELAGEPDTQYF
-,TRBJ1-5,TRBV10-3,-,TGTGACATCAGAGACAGTGGACAGCCCCAGCATTTT,CDIRDSGQPQHF
-,TRBJ2-7,TRBV7-9,-,TGTGCCAGCAGCTTAGCGGGGACTTTCCACGAGCAGTACTTC,CASSLAGTFHEQYF
TRBD2,TRBJ2-1,TRBV7-8,many,TGTGCCAGCAGGTCGGGGACTAGCTTCTCCTACAATGAGCAGTTCTTC,CASRSGTSFSYNEQFF
-,TRBJ2-7,TRBV4-1,-,TGCGCCAGCAGCCAAGATCATACAGTGCAGGCCTACGAGCAGTACTTC,CASSQDHTVQAYEQYF
-,TRBJ1-1,TRBV20-1,few,TGCAGTGCTAGCCGGACCCAAGGCGGAGAAGCTTTCTTT,CSASRTQGGEAFF
TRBD1,TRBJ1-5,TRBV24-1,-,TGTGCCACCAGTGATCGGACAGGGGGCAATCAGCCCCAGCATTTT,CATSDRTGGNQPQHF
-,TRBJ1-2,TRBV7-2,many,TGTGCCAGCAGCTCCAGTGACGGGTTCTATGGCTACACCTTC,CASSSSDGFYGYTF
TRBD2,TRBJ2-2,TRBV10-3,-,TGTGCCATCAGAGCGGGGGACCCAGAGCTGTTTTTT,CAIRAGDPELFF
TRBD2,TRBJ2-2,TRBV7-2,-,TGTTCCAGCAGCCGGGGGGGGGTCGGGGAGCGGTTTTTT,CSSSRGGVGERFF
TRBD2,TRBJ2-5,TRBV6-1,-,TGTGCCAGTAAAGTAGCGGGAGGGCCTGGGGAGACCCAGTACTTC,CASKVAGGPGETQYF
-,TRBJ1-1,TRBV19,-,TGTGCCAATAGTACGACAGTTGGCACTGAAGCTTTCTTT,CANSTTVGTEAFF